This T cell receptor beta chain was recovered during a study of blood T cell repertoires in COVID-19. For the study at large: Samples taken during acute and convalescent COVID-19 were collected in the United States, Italy and Spain. In each case, the material was cDNA or gDNA derived from T cells, B-cell-depleted T cells, or PBMCs.

Original data processing: Estimates of nucleated cell counts were drawn from the amplification of reference gene primers. Using immunoSEQ multiplex PCR, the repertoire was profiled, and TCRdb retains in-frame clones only, with some absent. V, J and clone size are those of that table, while D and trimming were read from the DNA. Of 100,000 or so clones listed, about 85% are singletons. Germline values: CDR1 SGDLS, CDR2 YYNGEE. There are 14 residues in the CDR3. Trimming stripped 3 bases from V and 9 bases from J, with 16 bases between. The specimen was peripheral blood. This receptor was identified in a man aged 45-60 years with acute or convalescent COVID-19. The V and J genes are TRBV9 and TRBJ2-1; D perhaps matches TRBD2 (6 bases). CDR3 DNA: TGTGCCAGCAGCGGTGGGCGCGGGATCGGTGAGCAGTTCTTC. Encoded protein: CASSGGRGIGEQFF.